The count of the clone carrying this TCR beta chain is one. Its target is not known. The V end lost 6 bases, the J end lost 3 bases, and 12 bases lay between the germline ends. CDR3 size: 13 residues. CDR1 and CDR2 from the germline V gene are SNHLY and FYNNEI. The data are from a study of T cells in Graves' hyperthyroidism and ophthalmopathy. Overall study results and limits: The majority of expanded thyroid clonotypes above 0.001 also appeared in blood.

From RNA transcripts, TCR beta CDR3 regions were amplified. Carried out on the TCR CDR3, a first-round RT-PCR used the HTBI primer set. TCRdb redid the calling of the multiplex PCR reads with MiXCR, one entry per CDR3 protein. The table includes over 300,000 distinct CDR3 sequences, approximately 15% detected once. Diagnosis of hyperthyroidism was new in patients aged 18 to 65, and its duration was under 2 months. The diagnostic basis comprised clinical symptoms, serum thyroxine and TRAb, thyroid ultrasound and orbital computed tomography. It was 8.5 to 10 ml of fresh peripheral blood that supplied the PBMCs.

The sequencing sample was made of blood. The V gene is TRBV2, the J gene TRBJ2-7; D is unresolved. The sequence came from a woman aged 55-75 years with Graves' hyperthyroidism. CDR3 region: CASSPGPVYEQYF. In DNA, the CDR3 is TGTGCCAGCAGCCCTGGACCCGTCTACGAGCAGTACTTC.